This TCR beta chain was recovered during a study of shared clonotypes between healthy human individuals (TCRdb year 2020). Study-wide context: A few men and two women, aged 18 to 49 years, made up the cohort. For each donor, three plates each were used for CD4 naive and CD4 memory, two plates were used for CD8 naive, and one plate was used for CD8 memory. To estimate repertoire size and how much clonotypes are shared between individuals, the study performed deep sequencing of blood TCR repertoires from a handful of healthy adults. Libraries were prepared and TCR repertoires were sequenced by different laboratories using diverse techniques, in order to increase sequencing depth and limit assay-specific biases. Between about 0.9 and 10 billion PBMCs per donor were obtained by leukapheresis.

CDR1 and CDR2 are drawn from the germline V gene: LGHNA, YNFKEQ. The CDR3, from cysteine to phenylalanine, totals 19 residues. Only the CDR3 part of the read is kept: 57 bases, read in frame from the first base. V and J are trimmed by 0 bases and 5 bases, and the gene matches miss 15 bases of the junction. Healthy HIV-negative adults with no recently reported acute infections or vaccinations were included as donors. Only Caucasian adults living in Nashville, Tennessee, USA were represented among the donors. CD4+ T cells were enriched through magnetic negative selection, after which naive cells were positively selected on CD45RA and the remaining negative fraction served as the memory subset. After blood collection by leukapheresis, PBMCs were isolated using Ficoll-Histopaque density gradient centrifugation and then cryopreserved in the vapor phase of liquid nitrogen. Purity and quantity of every magnetically sorted T cell population were checked by analytical flow cytometry. Each sorted fraction had its genomic DNA isolated and then quantified by UV absorbance on a Nanodrop 2000c.

Using the deep immunoSEQ assay, TCR CDR3 regions were amplified from genomic DNA by multiplex PCR. Genomic DNA extracted from each cell subset was distributed evenly over all wells of several immunoSEQ 96-well plates, and each plate served as one replicate. For sorted subsets, around 200 ng genomic DNA, equal to tens of thousands of T cell genomes, was loaded into each replicate PCR. The purified libraries were quantified using a Qubit 3.0 fluorometer, sized with a Bioanalyzer 2100, and then quantified again using the KAPA Library Quantification kit. A separate single-read 150-cycle Illumina NextSeq 550 flow cell was used to sequence each immunoSEQ 96-well plate. Processing in the source paper ran as follows. Because only junctional sequences without quality scores were contained in the immunoSEQ output, filtering matching that applied to full-length reads could not be performed. To assign V/J genes and CDR3, sequences were annotated against IMGT germline references using PyIR, a Python wrapper for IgBLAST v1.9. Reads were filtered out if the reads had weak V/J assignments (E-value above 1e-6), no CDR3, stop codons, out-of-frame junctions, or ambiguous translated residues. V3J clonotypes were defined as sequences sharing the same inferred V gene, J gene, and CDR3 amino acid sequence. To compute the percentage overlap between repertoires, the number of shared unique clonotypes was divided by the size of the smaller repertoire. Three approaches were used to assess repertoire richness: RTK rarefaction, the Chao1 estimator, and Recon v2.1 estimates of unobserved clonotypes. Generation probabilities were computed with OLGA for all TCRbeta clonotypes obtained by the gDNA method from a handful of donors. Imported from immuneACCESS, the table was reduced by TCRdb to in-frame sequences with V and J called. These copies leave out some clones; in studies compared against another copy, an unresolved V gene accounts for under half, and the cause of the remainder is not known. V and J calls and clone size are those listed in that table; D and trimming were worked out from the DNA. The sample table records about 2 million clones; around 95% of these occur just once. The top ten clonotypes cover 0.1% to 0.15% of the sample.

In regard to this clone: Its antigen is not yet known. No per-base quality is available; no much larger clone lies one base away.

The full study reports these points: Even with the large sequencing depth, rarefaction of the sorted-subset datasets indicated that sequencing was incomplete. Sampling was limited to blood, and TCR repertoires in tissue likely differ from TCR repertoires in blood. Approximately 4.8% of naive CD4, roughly 3.5% of naive CD8, roughly 2.4% of memory CD4, and less than 0.45% of memory CD8 clonotypes were shared across four donors. Higher generation probabilities were observed for clonotypes shared by all four sorted-subset donors than for non-shared clonotypes. The genetic and exposure-history diversity represented was limited by the small number of donors. Pairwise subsampling led to the expectation that sequencing depth would affect the degree of clonotype sharing among donors. Naive subsets generally had larger estimated clonotype richness than memory subsets did.

This receptor was taken from a man aged 18 to 30 in good health. What was sequenced was naive CD4+ T cells sorted from blood. The sample's cell subset or site label is to be understood as: CD45RA+ positively selected. The chain couples TRBV4-2 to TRBJ2-5, and TRBD2 matches 10 of the central bases. CDR3 sequence: CASSQEGSSGGAVGETQYF. DNA sequence: TGTGCCAGCAGCCAAGAGGGGTCTAGCGGGGGAGCTGTCGGGGAGACCCAGTACTTC.